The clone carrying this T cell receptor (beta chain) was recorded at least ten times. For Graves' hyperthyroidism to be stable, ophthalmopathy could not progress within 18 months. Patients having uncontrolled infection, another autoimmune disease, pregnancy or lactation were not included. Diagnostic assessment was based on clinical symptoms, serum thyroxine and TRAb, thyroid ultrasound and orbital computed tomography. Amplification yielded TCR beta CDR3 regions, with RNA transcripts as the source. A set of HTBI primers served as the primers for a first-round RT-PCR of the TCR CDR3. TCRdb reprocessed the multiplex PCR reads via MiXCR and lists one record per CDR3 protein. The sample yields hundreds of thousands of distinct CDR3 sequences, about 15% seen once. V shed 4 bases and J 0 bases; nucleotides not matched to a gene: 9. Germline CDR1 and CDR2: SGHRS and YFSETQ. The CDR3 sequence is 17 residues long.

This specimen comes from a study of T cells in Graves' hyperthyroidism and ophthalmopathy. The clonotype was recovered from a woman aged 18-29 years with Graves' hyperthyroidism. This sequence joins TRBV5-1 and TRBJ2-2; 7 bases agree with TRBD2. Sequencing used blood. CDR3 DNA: TGCGCCAGCAGCCCGACTAGAGGGACTACGAACACCGGGGAGCTGTTTTTT. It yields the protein CASSPTRGTTNTGELFF.